This TCR beta chain was sequenced for a study of blood T cell repertoires in COVID-19. Study details: The United States, Italy and Spain supplied acute and convalescent COVID-19 samples. T cells, B-cell-depleted T cells, or PBMCs supplied cDNA or gDNA.

Patients at the Seattle site were enrolled during active infection and followed longitudinally. The ends lost 5 bases at V and 1 base at J; junction bases unmatched: 2. The CDR3 is made up of 14 amino acids. Per the germline V gene, CDR1 is SGHAT and CDR2 is FQNNGV. The authors' processing: The assay estimated nucleated cells by amplifying reference gene primers. Repertoires were generated with immunoSEQ multiplex PCR, while TCRdb's copy carries only in-frame clones and drops some. Clonal size and the V and J genes are those of that table, whereas D and trimming came from the DNA. The table records 200,000 to 250,000 clones, about 90% of them present only once.

Sequenced material: peripheral blood. The clonotype originates from a man aged 25 to 40 with COVID-19, enrolled during active disease. The J gene is TRBJ1-1, the V gene TRBV11-2; 9 bases align to TRBD1. This chain's CDR3 is CASSGTGWNTEAFF. CDR3 in DNA: TGTGCCAGCAGCGGGACAGGGTGGAACACTGAAGCTTTCTTT.